Reported below is one T cell receptor (beta chain). The antigen is not known. A much more abundant neighbour one base away suggests this may be a read error. The sample originates from a study of blood T cells in healthy people across ages. The germline V gene has CDR1 SGHTA and CDR2 FQGNSA. The CDR3 extends over 14 amino acids. Using a J-beta primer mix together with a sample-barcoded 5' primer, a second PCR was run for about 6 to 12 cycles. Using its own MiXCR run on the 5' RACE reads, TCRdb lists one record per CDR3 protein. The sample yields 630,000 or so distinct CDR3 sequences, roughly 30% seen once. The study's findings and limits: CMV infection status of these donors was not known. Those diversity estimates obtained from one million T cells were thought to be underestimates. PBMC samples, being unsorted, prevented any conclusive comparison of naive and antigen-experienced cells.

This chain joins TRBV7-2 and TRBJ2-5; D is uncertain. This receptor was identified in a woman older than 75 in good health. Sequenced: blood. The CDR3 DNA follows: TGTGCCGGCAGCCCCCAATCAGCTGTAGAGACCCAGTACTTC. Translating it yields CAGSPQSAVETQYF.